Described below is a single T cell receptor (beta chain) sequence and its context. The sample belongs to a study of T cell changes during pregnancy in multiple sclerosis. V lost 3 bases to trimming and J lost 7 bases; unmatched junction nucleotides: 9. Germline CDR1 reads SGHKS; CDR2 reads YYEKEE (reference sequence). The CDR3 covers 16 residues. This table comes from immunoSEQ multiplex PCR, and its TCRdb copy is limited to in-frame clones, with some not included. The sample carries around 55,000 clones, 80% to 90% recorded once. The sequence derives from a female donor with multiple sclerosis, enrolled in a pregnancy study. The specimen comprised CD4+ T cells from peripheral blood mononuclear cells, sampled in the first trimester of pregnancy. The chain employs TRBV5-5 and TRBJ2-7, with TRBD2 identical over 14 bases. The CDR3 reads CASSSHPGLAGEEQYF. CDR3 bases: TGTGCCAGCAGCTCCCACCCGGGACTAGCGGGAGAAGAGCAGTACTTC.